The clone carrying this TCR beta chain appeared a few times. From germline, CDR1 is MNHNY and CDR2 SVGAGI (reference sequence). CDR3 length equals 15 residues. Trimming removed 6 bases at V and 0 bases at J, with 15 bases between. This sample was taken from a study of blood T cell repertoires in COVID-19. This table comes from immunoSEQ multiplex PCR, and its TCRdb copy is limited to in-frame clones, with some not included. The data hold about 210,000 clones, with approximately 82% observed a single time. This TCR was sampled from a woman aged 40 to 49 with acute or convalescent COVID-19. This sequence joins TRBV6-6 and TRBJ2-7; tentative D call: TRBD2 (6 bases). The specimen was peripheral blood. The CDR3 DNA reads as TGTGCCAGCAGCCCCGCCCGGGGGTTCTCCTACGAGCAGTACTTC. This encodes CASSPARGFSYEQYF.